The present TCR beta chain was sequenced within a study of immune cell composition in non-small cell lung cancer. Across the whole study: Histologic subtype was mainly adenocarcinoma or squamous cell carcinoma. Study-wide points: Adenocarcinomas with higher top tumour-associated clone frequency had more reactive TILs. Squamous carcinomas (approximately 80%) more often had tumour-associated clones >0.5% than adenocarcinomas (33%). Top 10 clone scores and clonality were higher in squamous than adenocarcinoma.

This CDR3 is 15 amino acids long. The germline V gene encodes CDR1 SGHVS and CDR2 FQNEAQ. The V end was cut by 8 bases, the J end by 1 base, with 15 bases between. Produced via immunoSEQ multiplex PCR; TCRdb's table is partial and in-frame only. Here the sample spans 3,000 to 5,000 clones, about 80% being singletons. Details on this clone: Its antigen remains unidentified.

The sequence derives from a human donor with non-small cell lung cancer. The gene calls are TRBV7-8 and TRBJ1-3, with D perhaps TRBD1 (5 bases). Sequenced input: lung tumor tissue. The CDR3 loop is CASGQLGGSGNTIYF. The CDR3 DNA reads TGTGCCAGCGGTCAATTGGGGGGTTCTGGAAACACCATATATTTT.